The rows below give T cell receptor beta chains drawn from one sample of a study of immune evolution from preneoplasia to lung adenocarcinoma. The assay was immunoSEQ multiplex PCR, and TCRdb's table has in-frame clones only and misses some. The sample shows 35,000 to 40,000 clones, roughly 68% of them seen only once. Material for sequencing was FFPE invasive lung adenocarcinoma tissue. These receptors all come from a person aged 55 to 69 with lung adenocarcinoma. The CDR3 runs from the conserved cysteine through the conserved F or W. The D gene is left open where the match is weak. Clone size is given for some rows only: seen once, a few or many times, or a class if the clone is expanded.

v_call	clone_size	d_call	j_call	cdr3_aa	cdr3_nt
TRBV30	NA	NA	TRBJ1-3	CAWTREGNSGNTIYF	TGTGCCTGGACTCGAGAGGGGAATTCGGGAAACACCATATATTTT
TRBV11-2	few	TRBD1	TRBJ2-7	CASSLTGGLEQYF	TGTGCCAGCAGCTTAACAGGGGGCTTGGAGCAGTACTTC
TRBV5-4	NA	TRBD1	TRBJ2-6	CASSQGSQGVIFGANVLTF	TGTGCCAGCAGCCAAGGTAGTCAGGGGGTTATTTTTGGGGCCAACGTCCTGACTTTC
TRBV10-3	large	TRBD1	TRBJ1-2	CAISAKGAGGYTF	TGTGCCATCAGTGCAAAGGGGGCGGGTGGCTACACCTTC
TRBV2	NA	NA	TRBJ1-1	CASSPLGQPTEAFF	TGTGCCAGCAGTCCACTCGGACAGCCCACTGAAGCTTTCTTT
TRBV28	NA	NA	TRBJ2-5	CASSFTESQETQYF	TGTGCCAGCAGTTTTACAGAATCTCAAGAGACCCAGTACTTC
TRBV9	NA	NA	TRBJ2-2	CASSVAGSGELFF	TGTGCCAGCAGCGTAGCAGGGTCCGGGGAGCTGTTTTTT
TRBV11-3	NA	NA	TRBJ2-7	CASSPLGEEGYEQYF	TGTGCCAGCAGCCCTCTTGGGGAGGAAGGCTACGAGCAGTACTTC
TRBV7-9	few	NA	TRBJ1-1	CASGEGTEAFF	TGTGCCAGCGGCGAGGGCACTGAAGCTTTCTTT
TRBV7-2	once	TRBD2	TRBJ2-3	CASSSSSGLDTQYF	TGTGCCAGCAGCTCATCTAGCGGGTTGGATACGCAGTATTTT
TRBV18	NA	NA	TRBJ1-2	CAGSPGGRYTF	TGTGCCGGCTCACCCGGGGGCCGCTACACCTTC
TRBV30	NA	NA	TRBJ1-1	CAWSRIYGMNTEAFF	TGTGCCTGGAGTCGGATTTACGGAATGAACACTGAAGCTTTCTTT
TRBV30	NA	NA	TRBJ1-5	CAWSKGTNQPQHF	TGTGCCTGGAGTAAAGGAACCAATCAGCCCCAGCATTTT
TRBV5-1	NA	NA	TRBJ1-1	CASSLVVNTEAFF	TGCGCCAGCAGCTTGGTAGTGAACACTGAAGCTTTCTTT
TRBV10-2	NA	NA	TRBJ1-1	CASSVSRTVNTEAFF	TGCGCCAGCAGTGTTTCCAGGACAGTAAACACTGAAGCTTTCTTT
TRBV19	NA	NA	TRBJ2-5	CASSSGSRGQETQYF	TGTGCCAGTAGCTCGGGCTCACGGGGCCAAGAGACCCAGTACTTC
TRBV15	NA	TRBD2	TRBJ2-1	CATSRLLAGGYNEQFF	TGTGCCACCAGCAGACTACTAGCGGGAGGCTACAATGAGCAGTTCTTC
TRBV4-1	NA	TRBD1	TRBJ1-1	CASSQGVRTGGAGAFF	TGCGCCAGCAGCCAAGGGGTCAGGACAGGGGGCGCAGGAGCTTTCTTT
TRBV30	NA	NA	TRBJ2-2	CAWSSKVLLGGELFF	TGTGCCTGGAGTAGCAAGGTGCTTCTCGGCGGGGAGCTGTTTTTT
TRBV12-5	NA	NA	TRBJ2-7	CASGKGQLTRYEQYF	TGTGCTAGTGGTAAAGGACAACTTACGCGCTACGAGCAGTACTTC
TRBV29-1	once	NA	TRBJ2-1	CSGYSSAHNEQFF	TGCAGCGGCTACTCTAGCGCTCACAATGAGCAGTTCTTC
TRBV7-2	NA	NA	TRBJ2-1	CASSLMGASSYNEQFF	TGTGCCAGCAGCTTGATGGGGGCTAGCTCCTACAATGAGCAGTTCTTC
TRBV6-4	NA	TRBD2	TRBJ2-3	CASSHLAGDTDTQYF	TGTGCCAGCAGTCATCTAGCGGGGGACACAGATACGCAGTATTTT
TRBV23-1	NA	TRBD2	TRBJ2-1	CASSQFGRAPSLDNEQFF	TGCGCCAGCAGTCAATTTGGGAGGGCCCCCTCCCTTGACAATGAGCAGTTCTTC
TRBV13	NA	NA	TRBJ2-1	CASSLVGSRSYNEQFF	TGTGCCAGCAGCTTAGTCGGGAGCCGCTCCTACAATGAGCAGTTCTTC
TRBV29-1	NA	NA	TRBJ2-1	CSVEDGQGVINEQFF	TGCAGCGTTGAAGATGGTCAGGGAGTGATCAATGAGCAGTTCTTC
TRBV6-1	NA	NA	TRBJ2-6	CASRMETGANVLTF	TGTGCCAGCAGGATGGAGACTGGGGCCAACGTCCTGACTTTC
TRBV18	NA	NA	TRBJ2-7	CASSPAADYEQYF	TGTGCCAGCTCACCAGCGGCGGACTACGAGCAGTACTTC
TRBV5-1	once	NA	TRBJ2-3	CASSSGTIGDTQYF	TGCGCCAGCAGCTCCGGGACCATCGGGGATACGCAGTATTTT
TRBV30	NA	NA	TRBJ1-1	CAGLNTEAFF	TGTGCCGGACTCAACACTGAAGCTTTCTTT
TRBV15	NA	TRBD2	TRBJ2-7	CATSRDLAGGYEQYF	TGTGCCACCAGCAGAGATCTAGCGGGTGGGTACGAGCAGTACTTC
TRBV5-1	NA	TRBD1	TRBJ2-5	CASSPDRGVQETQYF	TGCGCCAGCAGCCCGGACAGGGGAGTTCAAGAGACCCAGTACTTC
TRBV5-1	NA	NA	TRBJ1-1	CASSLDSATSTEAFF	TGCGCCAGCAGCTTGGATTCCGCCACCAGCACTGAAGCTTTCTTT
TRBV9	NA	NA	TRBJ1-3	CASSVSGDGNTIYF	TGTGCCAGCAGCGTATCCGGGGATGGAAACACCATATATTTT
TRBV13	NA	NA	TRBJ1-1	CASSPPQGRNTEAFF	TGTGCCAGCAGCCCACCCCAGGGCCGGAACACTGAAGCTTTCTTT
TRBV19	NA	TRBD1	TRBJ2-5	CASSPRGRRETQYF	TGTGCCAGTAGTCCCAGGGGGCGAAGGGAGACCCAGTACTTC
TRBV5-1	NA	TRBD2	TRBJ2-2	CASSSGITTGELFF	TGCGCCAGCAGCAGCGGGATTACCACCGGGGAGCTGTTTTTT
TRBV18	NA	TRBD1	TRBJ1-2	CASSPERGRIGYGYTF	TGTGCCAGCTCACCGGAGAGGGGGCGCATCGGCTATGGCTACACCTTC
TRBV5-1	once	NA	TRBJ1-5	CASSPGTQGGQPQHF	TGCGCCAGCAGCCCTGGGACTCAAGGAGGGCAGCCCCAGCATTTT
TRBV5-1	NA	NA	TRBJ2-2	CASRANVVSGTGELFF	TGCGCCAGCAGGGCTAATGTGGTTTCGGGCACCGGGGAGCTGTTTTTT
TRBV6-5	NA	NA	TRBJ2-7	CASSYGPSYEQYF	TGTGCCAGCAGTTACGGCCCAAGCTACGAGCAGTACTTC
TRBV9	NA	NA	TRBJ1-1	CASSPTGRGETEAFF	TGTGCCAGCAGCCCAACGGGGAGGGGTGAGACTGAAGCTTTCTTT
TRBV6-6	once	NA	TRBJ2-3	CASSYSGPGRTDTQYF	TGTGCCAGCAGTTACTCTGGCCCGGGTCGGACAGATACGCAGTATTTT
TRBV9	NA	TRBD2	TRBJ2-1	CASSAPGLVNEQFF	TGTGCCAGCAGCGCACCGGGACTAGTCAATGAGCAGTTCTTC
TRBV12-5	NA	NA	TRBJ2-1	CASGSPSLGPYNEQFF	TGTGCTAGTGGTTCCCCTAGCCTGGGCCCGTACAATGAGCAGTTCTTC
TRBV19	NA	NA	TRBJ1-3	CASSATSGNTIYF	TGTGCCAGTAGTGCCACCTCTGGAAACACCATATATTTT
TRBV21-1	NA	NA	TRBJ2-5	CASSKDSGLAEVQETQYF	TGTGCCAGCAGCAAAGATTCGGGTCTAGCGGAAGTCCAAGAGACCCAGTACTTC
TRBV5-4	NA	TRBD1	TRBJ1-2	CASSQTGANYGYTF	TGTGCCAGCAGCCAAACAGGGGCTAACTATGGCTACACCTTC
TRBV10-2	NA	TRBD1	TRBJ2-7	CASGTGGGEQYF	TGCGCCAGCGGGACAGGGGGCGGCGAGCAGTACTTC
TRBV9	few	TRBD2	TRBJ2-2	CASSPRGLAPTGELFF	TGTGCCAGCAGCCCCCGGGGACTAGCCCCCACCGGGGAGCTGTTTTTT
TRBV9	NA	NA	TRBJ1-2	CASAGGDGYTF	TGTGCCAGCGCGGGAGGGGATGGCTACACCTTC
TRBV6-5	once	TRBD1	TRBJ2-7	CASSGTGITYEQYF	TGTGCCAGCAGTGGGACAGGGATAACCTACGAGCAGTACTTC
TRBV6-6	NA	NA	TRBJ2-3	CASRTGSITDTQYF	TGTGCCAGCAGAACGGGATCCATCACAGATACGCAGTATTTT
TRBV19	NA	NA	TRBJ1-5	CASNIGGVNQPQHF	TGTGCCAGTAACATAGGAGGGGTCAATCAGCCCCAGCATTTT
TRBV28	NA	TRBD1	TRBJ2-7	CASSPEGQGTYEQYF	TGTGCCAGCAGCCCCGAGGGACAGGGGACCTACGAGCAGTACTTC
TRBV11-2	NA	NA	TRBJ1-4	CASSLDSVREKLFF	TGTGCCAGCAGCTTAGATAGCGTCCGTGAAAAACTGTTTTTT
TRBV7-9	few	NA	TRBJ1-5	CASSFQPNQPQHF	TGTGCCAGCAGCTTCCAGCCCAATCAGCCCCAGCATTTT
TRBV7-2	NA	NA	TRBJ2-7	CASSFNVGYEQYF	TGTGCCAGCAGCTTTAACGTTGGGTACGAGCAGTACTTC